One and the same sample provided the 10 T cell receptor beta chains below, sequenced in a study of blood T cell repertoires in COVID-19. Some clones are missing from TCRdb's copy, which holds only in-frame ones; the method was immunoSEQ multiplex PCR. The data contain 300,000 to 400,000 clones, around 90% of them singletons. Sample: PBMCs or T cells enriched from blood (not recorded which). These receptors were obtained from a man aged 25 to 40 who had recovered from COVID-19.

This clone was seen once. The chain uses TRBV5-1 and TRBJ2-1, with 7 bases aligning to TRBD1. Germline assignment: CDR1 SGHRS and CDR2 YFSETQ. V lost 0 bases to trimming and J lost 3 bases; unmatched junction nucleotides: 3. The CDR3 is made up of 15 amino acids. CDR3 sequence reads: CASSLEGAGYNEQFF. CDR3 DNA: TGCGCCAGCAGCTTGGAGGGGGCGGGCTACAATGAGCAGTTCTTC.

The chain employs TRBV28 and TRBJ2-5; 10 bases align to TRBD1. Looked up from germline, CDR1 is MDHEN and CDR2 is SYDVKM. The trim removed 5 bases at V and 4 bases at J, leaving 7 bases unmatched. The CDR3 consists of 15 residues. The CDR3 loop reads CASSHGTGVGETQYF. DNA of the CDR3: TGTGCCAGCAGTCACGGGACAGGGGTCGGAGAGACCCAGTACTTC.

The CDR3 loop is CASIMTGVNTEAFF. CDR3 DNA: TGTGCCAGTATAATGACAGGGGTGAACACTGAAGCTTTCTTT. The gene calls are TRBV19 and TRBJ1-1, with TRBD1 matching 8 bases. J lost 0 bases, V lost 7 bases, and 4 bases had no gene match. The CDR3 totals 14 residues. The germline V gene has CDR1 LNHDA and CDR2 SQIVND (reference sequence).

The chain carries TRBV25-1 and TRBJ1-5; the D gene is possibly TRBD1 (5 bases). The CDR3 totals 12 residues. Germline CDR1 is MGHDK and CDR2 is SYGVNS. With 5 bases removed from V and 4 bases from J, the gap between germline ends came to 6 bases. The CDR3 protein is CASSKGNQPQHF. The CDR3 nucleotides read TGTGCCAGCAGTAAGGGGAATCAGCCCCAGCATTTT.

The chain joins TRBV4-1 to TRBJ2-2, with TRBD2 identical over 13 bases. Germline V gene data show CDR1 as MGHRA and CDR2 as YSYEKL. CDR3 size: 18 residues. J gave up 4 bases and V 4 bases, and 9 bases lay outside the gene matches. The CDR3 coding sequence is TGCGCCAGCAGCCCCCGGGAACTAGCGGGGGGGATCACCGGGGAGCTGTTTTTT. Its translation: CASSPRELAGGITGELFF.

The chain joins TRBV15 to TRBJ1-5; 8 bases map to TRBD1. The V segment lost 3 bases and the J segment 8 bases; nucleotides outside the gene matches: 9. Germline V lookup: CDR1 LNHNV, CDR2 YYDKDF (reference sequence). The CDR3 is made up of 15 amino acids. DNA of the CDR3: TGTGCCACCAGCAGGGGACAGGCCCGGTCTGAGCCCCAGCATTTT. Translation gives CATSRGQARSEPQHF. The whole variable domain, remainder taken from reference TRBV15 and TRBJ1-5, is DAMVIQNPRYQVTQFGKPVTLSCSQTLNHNVMYWYQQKSSQAPKLLFHYYDKDFNNEADTPDNFQSRRPNTSFCFLDIRSPGLGDTAMYLCATSRGQARSEPQHFGDGTRLSIL.

The chain uses TRBV7-9 and TRBJ1-4; D possibly corresponds to TRBD1 (6 bases). Germline V gene sequence: CDR1 SEHNR, CDR2 FQNEAQ (reference sequence). V lost 1 base and J lost 8, with 11 bases in between. CDR3 length equals 14 residues. The CDR3 nucleotides read TGTGCCAGCAGCTTAGGACAGGATGAGGAAAAACTGTTTTTT. Translation: CASSLGQDEEKLFF.

The chain links TRBV5-1 to TRBJ2-3, with 7 bases matching TRBD2. The germline V gene has CDR1 SGHRS and CDR2 YFSETQ. The CDR3 totals 17 residues. V lost 1 base to trimming and J lost 0 bases; unmatched junction nucleotides: 8. The CDR3 loop reads CASSLITSDLSTDTQYF. The CDR3 bases are TGCGCCAGCAGCTTGATAACTAGCGATCTTAGCACAGATACGCAGTATTTT.

The chain couples TRBV7-3 to TRBJ2-1; 7 nucleotides agree with TRBD1. This CDR3 spans 15 amino acids. V was pared by 2 bases and J by 5 bases, with 6 bases of the junction left unmatched. CDR1 SGHTA and CDR2 FQGTGA come from the germline V gene. Here the CDR3 reads CASSLGDSEHNEQFF. CDR3 bases: TGTGCCAGCAGCTTAGGGGACAGCGAACACAATGAGCAGTTCTTC.

The V gene is TRBV11-2, the J gene TRBJ2-5, with 7 bases aligning to TRBD1. The CDR3 spans 15 residues. Germline assignment: CDR1 SGHAT and CDR2 FQNNGV. The junction had 11 bases not matched to a gene; V was cut back by 5 bases and J by 5 bases. Here the CDR3 reads CASSRIRRRGETQYF. The CDR3 coding sequence is TGTGCCAGCAGCCGAATTAGGCGCAGGGGGGAGACCCAGTACTTC. Variable domain in full (rest from reference TRBV11-2 and TRBJ2-5): EAGVAQSPRYKIIEKRQSVAFWCNPISGHATLYWYQQILGQGPKLLIQFQNNGVVDDSQLPKDRFSAERLKGVDSTLKIQPAKLEDSAVYLCASSRIRRRGETQYFGPGTRLLVL.